This T cell receptor (beta chain) came from a study of blood T cell repertoires in COVID-19 (TCRdb year 2020). For context, the study as a whole: Samples from collaborators originated in the United States, Italy and Spain and spanned both the acute and convalescent phases of COVID-19. The material from the prospective study consisted of cDNA or gDNA derived from T cells, B-cell-depleted T cells, or PBMCs. The dataset comprised deeply sampled blood TCRbeta repertoires from subjects exposed to, actively infected with, or recovered from COVID-19. A freely available public database, intended as a resource for researchers studying the immune response to SARS-CoV-2, is where the repertoires were released. Samples came from the ongoing ImmuneRACE study (first 160 participants) plus 1,254 subjects from 6 global collaborators. The sample metadata nearly always contained a de-identified subject ID, COVID-19 status, age in years and sex. HLA class I and class II types, where available, came from metadata supplied by the sample provider rather than from assay-based typing.

TCRbeta CDR3 regions were amplified from genomic DNA by means of the immunoSEQ Assay, a bias-controlled multiplex PCR. Per the authors' processing: Within the assay, amplification of reference gene primers was used to estimate how many nucleated cells each sample contained. To quantify the absolute abundance of each unique TCRbeta CDR3 rearrangement, sequence reads were collapsed and filtered. For each sample, productive Simpson clonality was calculated as the square root of Simpson's diversity index over productive rearrangements. As stored in TCRdb, this immuneACCESS dataset retains in-frame rearrangements with V and J assigned. A fraction of the clones does not appear; measured against another copy, unresolved V genes explain less than half of the discrepancy, and the remainder lacks a known reason. The V and J calls and the clone size are those of that table, but D and trimming were determined from the DNA. Across this sample there are approximately 170,000 clones, with roughly 90% seen only once. Approximately 11% of the sample is held by the ten biggest clonotypes.

Turning to this clone: Its recognized antigen is unknown. The sample holds no much larger clone one base away, and base qualities are not on file.

Germline trimming: 3 bases from V, 1 base from J; junction bases outside gene matches: 5. The CDR3 starts with the cysteine, ends with the phenylalanine, and has 14 residues. Here the CDR3 DNA is all that survives: 42 bases in frame from base 1. From a lookup of the germline V gene (reference sequence), CDR1 and CDR2 are DFQATT and SNEGSKA. Study-wide conclusions, independent of this receptor: How much clinical and demographic metadata was included differed by source and by participant, and the metadata was provided uncurated.

In Seattle, one collaborating source enrolled patients while the infection was active and tracked those patients longitudinally over the course of disease. The collaborating institutions used their own protocols to collect whole blood in K2EDTA tubes. Collaborator samples were shipped for TCRbeta analysis as frozen whole blood, isolated PBMCs, or DNA extracted from either sample type. This receptor chain uses TRBV20-1 and TRBJ1-1, and 7 junctional nucleotides match TRBD1. The sample taken for sequencing was peripheral blood. This TCR derives from a woman aged 60-70 years with COVID-19, enrolled during active disease. The nucleotide sequence reads as follows: TGCAGTGCTAGTCTCGGGACAGCGAACACTGAAGCTTTCTTT. It translates to CSASLGTANTEAFF.